Shown below are 25 T cell receptor beta chains from a single sample sequenced in a study of graft-versus-host responses after intestinal transplantation. Measured with immunoSEQ multiplex PCR; TCRdb has only the in-frame clones, and not every one. The sample includes 20,000 or so clones, approximately 85% of them seen just once. Material: PBMCs, obtained around 460 days after intestinal transplant. The receptors derive from a human patient who received an intestinal transplant, so some T cells may come from the graft donor.

The chain uses TRBV4-1 and TRBJ1-2; D may be TRBD1 (6 bases). V dropped 0 bases and J dropped 8 bases, with 10 bases sitting between them. In germline, CDR1 is MGHRA, CDR2 YSYEKL. The CDR3 contains 13 residues. CDR3 region: CASSQDRGWGYTF. In nucleotides, the CDR3 is TGCGCCAGCAGCCAAGATAGGGGGTGGGGCTACACCTTC.

In this sample, this clone turned up a few times. The V and J genes are TRBV14 and TRBJ1-2; D is possibly TRBD1 (5 bases). This CDR3 contains 14 residues. Germline CDR1 is SGHDN and CDR2 is FVKESK. The germline V and J ends were trimmed by 2 bases and 4 bases, with 11 bases remaining between them. The CDR3 is CASSQYDRAYGYTF. CDR3 bases: TGTGCCAGCAGCCAATATGACAGAGCCTATGGCTACACCTTC.

The chain uses TRBV29-1 and TRBJ2-1; 14 nucleotides match TRBD2. Germline V lookup: CDR1 SQVTM, CDR2 ANQGSEA. The CDR3 totals 15 residues. Trimming removed 3 bases from V and 9 bases from J; junction bases left unmatched: 7. This CDR3 reads CSVDRTSGRIGEQFF. CDR3 nucleotide sequence: TGCAGCGTTGACAGGACTAGCGGGAGGATCGGTGAGCAGTTCTTC.

The CDR3 is CASSLGMNEQFF. As DNA, the CDR3 is TGTGCCAGCAGCTTAGGGATGAATGAGCAGTTCTTC. The V gene is TRBV7-3, the J gene TRBJ2-1; D uncertain. CDR1 and CDR2 from the germline V gene are SGHTA and FQGTGA. V gave up 2 bases and J gave up 7 bases, with 6 bases separating them. The CDR3 consists of 12 residues.

V and J are TRBV21-1 and TRBJ2-7; no check of the table's D call, TRBD1, against the DNA was made. TRBV21-1 is termed a pseudogene. The CDR3 loop spans 16 amino acids. CDR3 in DNA: TGTGCCAGCAGCATTGAGGGGGCAGGGTCGTTCGACGAGCAGTACTTC. This translates into CASSIEGAGSFDEQYF.

V and J are TRBV14 and TRBJ2-7; D is ambiguous. Germline lookup yields CDR1 SGHDN and CDR2 FVKESK. CDR3 size: 11 residues. Trimming cost V 2 bases and J 3 bases, with 2 bases left between them. The CDR3: CASSQNYEQYF. The CDR3 coding sequence is TGTGCCAGCAGCCAAAACTACGAGCAGTACTTC.

To note about this clone: The sample carries other DNA sequences with the same CDR3. The chain combines TRBV9 with TRBJ2-6; weak D call: TRBD1 (6 bases). Germline CDR1 and CDR2: SGDLS and YYNGEE. This CDR3 contains 15 residues. Trimming removed 0 bases from V and 2 bases from J, with 6 bases in between. The CDR3 protein is CASSVAGAGANVLTF. The CDR3 DNA is TGTGCCAGCAGCGTAGCAGGGGCTGGGGCCAACGTCCTGACTTTC.

This clone was counted once. The chain links TRBV10-2 to TRBJ2-5, with D possibly being TRBD1 (7 bases). The CDR3 spans 14 residues. V was clipped by 3 bases and J by 7 bases, with 15 bases between them. Germline V gene sequence: CDR1 WSHSY, CDR2 SAAADI. CDR3 protein: CASSDGAGGGTQYF. The DNA for the CDR3 is TGCGCCAGCAGTGACGGGGCAGGGGGAGGGACCCAGTACTTC.

The V call is TRBV7-8, the J call TRBJ1-2; D gene ambiguous. This CDR3 is built from 17 residues. Germline CDR1 reads SGHVS; CDR2 reads FQNEAQ. Trimming left V 4 bases short and J 6 bases short, with 24 bases between. This CDR3 reads CASSSVVRATVTHGYTF. Here the CDR3 DNA reads TGTGCCAGCAGCTCCGTTGTGAGGGCCACCGTAACGCATGGCTACACCTTC. Filled out from reference TRBV7-8 and TRBJ1-2, the complete variable domain reads GAGVSQSPRYKVAKRGQDVALRCDPISGHVSLFWYQQALGQGPEFLTYFQNEAQLDKSGLPSDRFFAERPEGSVSTLKIQRTQQEDSAVYLCASSSVVRATVTHGYTFGSGTRLTVV.

The V gene is TRBV7-9, the J gene TRBJ1-1, with TRBD1 matching over 11 bases. Trimming cost V 2 bases and J 6 bases; bases outside gene matches: 2. Germline V lookup: CDR1 SEHNR, CDR2 FQNEAQ (reference sequence). The CDR3 spans 14 residues. The CDR3 DNA is TGTGCCAGCAGCTTATTGGGACAGGGGGCTGAAGCTTTCTTT. It specifies CASSLLGQGAEAFF.

As to this clone: A read error may produce the germline difference seen at one junction end. The J gene is TRBJ2-1, the V gene TRBV9, with 7 nucleotides matching TRBD2. Germline CDR1 is SGDLS and CDR2 is YYNGEE. The length of the CDR3 is 14 residues. This CDR3 is CASNVVGREDEQFF. CDR3 coding DNA: TGTGCCAGCAACGTAGTAGGGAGGGAGGATGAGCAGTTCTTC.

This chain connects TRBV7-8 to TRBJ2-2; the match to TRBD2 covers 7 bases. CDR3 size: 16 residues. V trimming: 5 bases; J trimming: 5 bases; junction bases outside the gene matches: 11. From germline, CDR1 is SGHVS and CDR2 FQNEAQ. The CDR3 reads CASSPGPFGGTGELFF. The CDR3 DNA reads TGTGCCAGCAGCCCAGGACCATTCGGGGGGACCGGGGAGCTGTTTTTT.

The chain uses TRBV6-6 and TRBJ1-1; TRBD1 might be the D (6 bases). Germline lookup yields CDR1 MNHNY and CDR2 SVGAGI (reference sequence). The CDR3 length is 14 residues. Trimming cost V 2 bases and J 9 bases, with 16 bases left between them. In DNA, the CDR3 is TGTGCCAGCAGTTACCGAAGAACAGGGCAGAAAGCTTTCTTT. Amino acid sequence: CASSYRRTGQKAFF.

This chain connects TRBV27 to TRBJ2-7; TRBD2 aligns across 8 bases. The trim removed 2 bases at V and 7 bases at J, leaving 10 bases unmatched. Looked up from germline, CDR1 is MNHEY and CDR2 is SMNVEV (reference sequence). The CDR3 has 15 amino acids. CDR3 protein: CASSLIGRAGGEQYF. The DNA for the CDR3 is TGTGCCAGCAGTTTAATCGGGAGGGCAGGCGGGGAGCAGTACTTC.

This chain joins TRBV15 and TRBJ2-2, with TRBD1 matching over 10 bases. In germline, CDR1 is LNHNV, CDR2 YYDKDF (reference sequence). J was trimmed by 3 bases and V by 5 bases; bases with no gene match: 3. The CDR3 runs 15 residues. The CDR3 loop reads CATSGGTGDTGELFF. In nucleotides, the CDR3 is TGTGCCACCAGCGGGGGGACAGGGGACACCGGGGAGCTGTTTTTT. The complete variable domain, with remaining parts taken from reference TRBV15 and TRBJ2-2, reads DAMVIQNPRYQVTQFGKPVTLSCSQTLNHNVMYWYQQKSSQAPKLLFHYYDKDFNNEADTPDNFQSRRPNTSFCFLDIRSPGLGDTAMYLCATSGGTGDTGELFFGEGSRLTVL.

The chain is built from TRBV12-5 and TRBJ2-1, with 8 bases identical to TRBD1. This CDR3 has 14 residues. The germline V gene encodes CDR1 LGHNT and CDR2 FRNRAP. Losses at the gene ends were 1 base for V and 7 bases for J; bases not matched to a gene: 3. The CDR3 DNA sequence: TGTGCTAGTGGTTTGGGACAGGGGATGAATGAGCAGTTCTTC. Amino acids: CASGLGQGMNEQFF.

V usage is TRBV30 and J usage is TRBJ1-2; D may be TRBD1 (5 bases). The CDR3 sequence is 12 residues long. V shed 8 bases and J shed 12 bases, with 22 bases lying between them. Germline CDR1 and CDR2: GTSNPN and SVGIG (reference sequence). In DNA form, the CDR3 reads TGTGCCGGGGGACGGCCGTTATGGCTAAACACCTTC. Its translation is CAGGRPLWLNTF.

V is TRBV6-5 and J is TRBJ2-3, with 10 nucleotides matching TRBD1. Looked up from germline, CDR1 is MNHEY and CDR2 is SVGAGI. This CDR3 is 15 amino acids long. The V segment lost 5 bases and the J segment 2 bases; nucleotides outside the gene matches: 4. The CDR3 sequence: CASSGTGAPTDTQYF. For the CDR3, the DNA is TGTGCCAGCAGTGGGACAGGGGCTCCCACAGATACGCAGTATTTT.

The J gene is TRBJ1-4, the V gene TRBV6-1, with D tentatively TRBD1 (6 bases). Germline V gene lookup returns CDR1 MNHNS and CDR2 SASEGT. The CDR3 consists of 15 residues. The V end was cut by 7 bases, the J end by 0 bases, with 12 bases between. CDR3 DNA: TGTGCCAGCAAAGGGACACCTGCAACTAATGAAAAACTGTTTTTT. It specifies CASKGTPATNEKLFF.

The CDR3 is CASSLDPGVNTEAFF. DNA of the CDR3: TGTGCCAGCAGCTTAGATCCGGGGGTGAACACTGAAGCTTTCTTT. The rearrangement uses TRBV11-2 and TRBJ1-1; possibly TRBD1 for D (5 bases). V was pared by 0 bases and J by 0 bases, with 8 bases between. The CDR3 has 15 residues. Germline assignment: CDR1 SGHAT and CDR2 FQNNGV.

The gene calls are TRBV18 and TRBJ2-6; 7 bases map to TRBD1. This CDR3 spans 19 amino acids. The ends lost 4 bases at V and 0 bases at J; junction bases unmatched: 12. Per the germline V gene, CDR1 is KGHSH and CDR2 is LQKENI. DNA for the CDR3: TGTGCCAGCTCACGAACCGGGACAGCAAGCCTCTCTGGGGCCAACGTCCTGACTTTC. Translated, it gives CASSRTGTASLSGANVLTF.

The chain carries TRBV13 and TRBJ2-7; the D is unclear. Germline assignment: CDR1 PRHDT and CDR2 FYEKMQ (reference sequence). The CDR3 sequence is 11 residues long. Trimming removed 0 bases at V and 6 bases at J, with 3 bases between. CDR3: CASSLGSEQYF. CDR3 nucleotide sequence: TGTGCCAGCAGCTTAGGGAGCGAGCAGTACTTC.

The chain recombines TRBV18 with TRBJ2-7; 7 nucleotides agree with TRBD2. Looked up from germline, CDR1 is KGHSH and CDR2 is LQKENI. The CDR3 contains 14 residues. Trimming at V came to 2 bases and at J to 4 bases, leaving 5 bases not matched to a gene. DNA of the CDR3: TGTGCCAGCTCACCAAGGGAGGGCCGGTACGAGCAGTACTTC. Its protein product is CASSPREGRYEQYF.

V is TRBV14 and J is TRBJ2-3, with D perhaps TRBD2 (6 bases). CDR1 SGHDN and CDR2 FVKESK come from the germline V gene. Trimming took off 4 bases at V and 0 bases at J, with 14 bases between the two ends. The CDR3 consists of 16 residues. CDR3 coding DNA: TGTGCCAGCAGCCGCCCCGGGACTCCTAGCACAGATACGCAGTATTTT. Translation gives CASSRPGTPSTDTQYF.

The V gene is TRBV11-3, the J gene TRBJ2-4, with D maybe TRBD1 (5 bases). The CDR3 runs to 18 residues. Germline-derived CDR1 and CDR2 are SGHNT and YENEEA. Between the trimmed V and J ends, which lost 1 base and 8 bases, there was a span of 24 bases. The CDR3 DNA is TGTGCCAGCAGCTTAGGGGGCAGTTTAGAAAGGGCGTTCCACATTCAGTACTTC. Its translation is CASSLGGSLERAFHIQYF.